A single T cell receptor (beta chain) is shown here with its context. The antigen is undetermined. The junction differs from germline at one of its ends, possibly a read error. Other DNA sequences in this sample translate to the same CDR3. These data originate in a study of CD8 T cell repertoires and HIV-1 epitope variants. Across the study: Controls included no peptide, Ebola AY9 epitope, and a CMV, EBV, flu pool. Epitopes were three Gag families plus Nef HW9 and YT9.

Study observations and caveats: This assay reports beta chains of antigen-expanded cells, not T cell function.

Profiled with immunoSEQ multiplex PCR; TCRdb holds only in-frame clones, not every one. The data hold about 1,100 clones, with less than 70% observed a single time. Germline loops: CDR1 SGHDT, CDR2 YYEEEE. The CDR3 totals 14 residues. The sequenced sample consisted of cultured CD8+ T cells derived from PBMCs. The chain combines TRBV5-6 with TRBJ1-2; 10 bases align to TRBD1. The receptor comes from a male donor with HIV. This CDR3 reads CASSDPGTGVLGAF. CDR3 nucleotide sequence: TGTGCCAGCAGCGATCCTGGGACAGGGGTCCTCGGTGCCTTC.